This entry concerns a single T cell receptor beta chain. This sample is drawn from a study of blood T cell repertoires in COVID-19. On the study more broadly: Both acute and convalescent COVID-19 samples were obtained from the United States, Italy and Spain.

V was shortened by 1 base and J by 1 base, with 10 bases between the two germline ends. CDR3 length: 15 residues. CDR1 is LGHNA, CDR2 YNFKEQ, per germline. Per the original methods: Reference gene primers were amplified, and this amplification served to estimate nucleated cell counts. TCRdb keeps only in-frame clones here, not all; method: immunoSEQ multiplex PCR. The V and J calls and clone size were taken over from that table, and D and trimming were inferred from the DNA. The top ten clones hold roughly 8% of a sample with under 200,000 clones, more than 65% of them seen once. Followed over time, Seattle patients had been enrolled while infection was active.

The chain carries TRBV4-2 and TRBJ2-5, with D possibly being TRBD2 (5 bases). This receptor was taken from a woman aged 60-70 years with COVID-19, enrolled during active disease. Source material: peripheral blood. The CDR3 DNA is TGTGCCAGCAGCCAAGGATCGGGGTCCCAAGAGACCCAGTACTTC. Amino acids: CASSQGSGSQETQYF.